Here is one T cell receptor beta chain with its context. This clone's antigen is unknown. To determine HCMV serostatus, a commercial ELISA kit was used to detect HCMV-specific IgG in serum. Peripheral blood mononuclear cells were isolated from blood by Ficoll density gradient centrifugation. These data belong to a study of T cells expressing NK-cell markers (dated by TCRdb to about 2020). Regarding the complete study: Three sorted T-cell subsets (CD3+CD56+NKG2C+, CD3+CD56+NKG2C- and CD3+CD56-NKG2C+) from several donors had their TCR beta-chain repertoires profiled. Among the eight sequenced donors, only one was HCMV-seronegative, while the other seven were HCMV-seropositive. Sequencing of the libraries produced 2 x 150 bp reads on Illumina HiSeq 2000/2500, MiSeq or NextSeq. Randomly selected healthy volunteers, three men and five women, were used as the eight sequenced donors.

Sequencing was carried out with an Illumina HiSeq 2000. TCR beta cDNA libraries were prepared using 5'RACE template switching, which introduced a universal primer site and unique molecular identifiers. cDNA synthesis was primed from the TCR beta constant segment and was followed by two successive PCR amplification steps. On the authors' methods: MIGEC handled demultiplexing of the reads and grouping by UMI, while MiTCR was used to assemble and quantify clonotypes. To remove erroneous sequences, TCR cDNA sequences were retained only when supported by two or more reads. The tcR package was used for downstream repertoire analysis, and clonotypes were matched across fractions by CDR3 nucleotide sequence plus V segment. VDJmatch was used to annotate antigen specificity against VDJdb, with one amino acid substitution allowed in CDR3. Based on TCRdb reprocessing of the reads, there is one entry per CDR3 protein sequence, and DNA is missing. For this entry, the V and J calls and clone size follow TCRdb and not the study's own pipeline. The table for this sample shows a few hundred thousand distinct CDR3 sequences. The biggest ten clones account for 3% to 4.5% of the sample.

Overall results and qualifications from the work: Whether the expanded NKG2C-expressing T cell clones were specific for HCMV antigens remained unclear. Those dominant clonotypes were again the most abundant among CD3+CD56-NKG2C+ cells in a handful of donors, at about 28.3-60.1%. In six donors, the dominant CD3+CD56+NKG2C+ clonotypes were among the top 10 CD8+ clonotypes and accounted for about 1.0-7.0% of CD8+ T cells.

Taken from the germline V gene, the CDR1 and CDR2 loops are SGHRS and YFSETQ. The cysteine opens and the phenylalanine closes a CDR3 of 15 amino acids. A DNA sequence was not provided. The source material was blood T cells: a sorted CD56 or NKG2C T cell subset, CD4+ or CD8+ T cells, or bulk PBMC T cells (not recorded which). The chain employs TRBV5-1 and TRBJ2-2; TCRdb's assignment of TRBD1 cannot be checked, as there is no DNA. This clonotype originated in a man younger than 30 in good health. Donor details come from another sample of the same person, matched by shared clones. Here the CDR3 is given as CASSLKQGANGELFF.